The 22 T cell receptor beta chains reported below all come from one sample, sequenced in a study of OX40 agonist ivuxolimab in advanced cancers. Clones were sequenced by immunoSEQ multiplex PCR, and TCRdb holds only the in-frame ones, with some missing. Of about 48,000 clones in the sample, about 89% were seen once. This specimen was CD4+ or CD8+ T cells sorted from blood, taken in a trial of the OX40 agonist ivuxolimab. The receptors derive from an adult with an advanced solid tumor such as melanoma, head and neck, liver or kidney cancer.

The genes are TRBV7-2 and TRBJ2-1; TRBD2 agrees at 8 bases. The CDR3 loop spans 16 amino acids. With V trimmed by 5 bases and J by 0 bases, 6 bases remained unmatched. Germline assignment: CDR1 SGHTA and CDR2 FQGNSA. CDR3: CASSHLGGGSYNEQFF. CDR3 nucleotide sequence: TGTGCCAGCAGCCACCTCGGGGGGGGCTCCTACAATGAGCAGTTCTTC.

This CDR3 is CASSPQIGPNYEQYF. Here the CDR3 DNA reads TGTGCCAGCAGCCCGCAGATCGGGCCAAACTACGAGCAGTACTTC. V gene TRBV7-9 combines with J gene TRBJ2-7; D is ambiguous. CDR1 is SEHNR and CDR2 is FQNEAQ in the germline V gene (reference sequence). This CDR3 is 15 amino acids long. Trimming stripped 5 bases from V and 3 bases from J, with 17 bases between. Based on the CDR3 plus reference TRBV7-9 and TRBJ2-7, the full variable domain is DTGVSQNPRHKITKRGQNVTFRCDPISEHNRLYWYRQTLGQGPEFLTYFQNEAQLEKSRLLSDRFSAERPKGSFSTLEIQRTEQGDSAMYLCASSPQIGPNYEQYFGPGTRLTVT.

The chain links TRBV7-9 to TRBJ1-1, with 8 bases fitting TRBD1. Losses at the gene ends were 5 bases for V and 0 bases for J; bases not matched to a gene: 2. CDR1 is SEHNR and CDR2 is FQNEAQ in the germline V gene (reference sequence). This CDR3 spans 14 amino acids. Here the CDR3 reads CASSPDRVNTEAFF. In DNA, the CDR3 is TGTGCCAGCAGCCCGGACAGGGTGAACACTGAAGCTTTCTTT.

The V and J genes are TRBV5-6 and TRBJ1-4, with 8 bases matching TRBD1. The V gene's germline CDR1 is SGHDT and CDR2 YYEEEE. The CDR3 covers 15 residues. V gave up 4 bases and J gave up 5 bases; unmatched junction bases: 7. CDR3 sequence (DNA): TGTGCCAGCAGCGGATCAGGGGGCCTAAATGAAAAACTGTTTTTT. Translation: CASSGSGGLNEKLFF.

The V call is TRBV10-1, the J call TRBJ2-7; maybe TRBD2 (6 bases). From germline, CDR1 is WNHNN and CDR2 SYGVQD (reference sequence). The CDR3 runs 14 residues. V was trimmed by 3 bases and J by 4 bases, leaving 13 bases between them. The CDR3 is CASSDPMGGYEQYF. CDR3 coding DNA: TGCGCCAGCAGTGACCCTATGGGGGGATACGAGCAGTACTTC.

The chain links TRBV4-2 to TRBJ2-1; 8 nucleotides align to TRBD2. Germline CDR1 is LGHNA and CDR2 is YNFKEQ. V was pared by 0 bases and J by 5 bases, with 6 bases of the junction left unmatched. This CDR3 comprises 16 residues. The CDR3 region has the DNA TGTGCCAGCAGCCAAGAATTACCAGCGGGGGACAATGAGCAGTTCTTC. It specifies CASSQELPAGDNEQFF.

The chain links TRBV2 to TRBJ2-2, with 7 bases identical to TRBD1. V dropped 3 bases and J dropped 2; count of bases not matched to a gene: 3. This CDR3 spans 15 amino acids. CDR1 is SNHLY, CDR2 FYNNEI, per germline. The CDR3 spells CASSDRDSNTGELFF. The CDR3 coding sequence is TGTGCCAGCAGTGACCGGGACAGTAACACCGGGGAGCTGTTTTTT.

This clone was counted a single time. This specimen includes other DNA sequences encoding the same CDR3. The genes are TRBV19 and TRBJ1-1; no clear D gene. Trimming left V 3 bases short and J 1 base short, with 6 bases between. The CDR3 is 13 amino acids. From germline, CDR1 is LNHDA and CDR2 SQIVND (reference sequence). As DNA, the CDR3 is TGTGCCAGTAGTATTGGAGGGAACACTGAAGCTTTCTTT. Translated: CASSIGGNTEAFF.

This clone is a singleton in its sample. V usage is TRBV28 and J usage is TRBJ2-5, with 9 nucleotides matching TRBD2. The J call is doubtful: the DNA matches TRBJ2-7 better. CDR3 size: 14 residues. Germline V gene lookup returns CDR1 MDHEN and CDR2 SYDVKM. The CDR3 protein is CASSFSGSLVEQYF. For the CDR3, the DNA is TGTGCCAGCAGTTTTAGCGGGAGTCTAGTCGAGCAGTACTTC.

The chain couples TRBV27 to TRBJ2-2; D might be TRBD2 (6 bases). The CDR3 is 14 residues long. With 6 bases removed from V and 9 bases from J, the gap between germline ends came to 17 bases. Germline CDR1 is MNHEY and CDR2 is SMNVEV (reference sequence). The CDR3 protein is CASSPGTAPRELFF. The CDR3 bases are TGTGCCAGCAGCCCCGGGACTGCCCCCCGGGAGCTGTTTTTT.

The V and J genes are TRBV6-5 and TRBJ1-2; D gene unclear. V dropped 0 bases and J dropped 4 bases, with 9 bases sitting between them. The CDR3 length is 14 residues. Looked up from germline, CDR1 is MNHEY and CDR2 is SVGAGI. The DNA of the CDR3 is TGTGCCAGCAGTTACTCGAATGGGTTCTATGGCTACACCTTC. It translates to CASSYSNGFYGYTF.

J is TRBJ2-7 and V is TRBV7-8, with TRBD2 as a possible D gene (6 bases). The V gene's germline CDR1 is SGHVS and CDR2 FQNEAQ. The CDR3 is 15 residues long. Trimming removed 1 base at V and 3 bases at J, with 13 bases between. In DNA form, the CDR3 reads TGTGCCAGCAGCTTAGATCGGGGGATCGTCTACGAGCAGTACTTC. Translated: CASSLDRGIVYEQYF.

This chain uses TRBV19 with TRBJ2-1; 7 nucleotides agree with TRBD2. Germline CDR1 and CDR2: LNHDA and SQIVND (reference sequence). CDR3 length: 13 residues. Losses at the gene ends were 7 bases for V and 7 bases for J; bases not matched to a gene: 7. In nucleotides, the CDR3 is TGTGCCAGTATGCTGGCGGGGGTGAATGAGCAGTTCTTC. It yields the protein CASMLAGVNEQFF. Variable domain in full (rest from reference TRBV19 and TRBJ2-1): DGGITQSPKYLFRKEGQNVTLSCEQNLNHDAMYWYRQDPGQGLRLIYYSQIVNDFQKGDIAEGYSVSREKKESFPLTVTSAQKNPTAFYLCASMLAGVNEQFFGPGTRLTVL.

The V and J genes are TRBV13 and TRBJ2-3; 10 bases line up with TRBD2. CDR1 PRHDT and CDR2 FYEKMQ come from the germline V gene (reference sequence). The length of the CDR3 is 17 residues. J was trimmed by 0 bases and V by 1 base; bases with no gene match: 4. CDR3 sequence: CASSLEAGGRSTDTQYF. CDR3 nucleotides: TGTGCCAGCAGCTTAGAAGCGGGAGGGCGTAGCACAGATACGCAGTATTTT.

This chain links TRBV5-6 with TRBJ2-1; 8 nucleotides align to TRBD2. V lost 0 bases and J lost 7; bases outside the gene matches: 6. This CDR3 contains 15 residues. Germline CDR1 and CDR2: SGHDT and YYEEEE. This CDR3 is CASSLVAGGMNEQFF. The DNA for the CDR3 is TGTGCCAGCAGCTTGGTGGCGGGAGGAATGAATGAGCAGTTCTTC.

J is TRBJ2-1 and V is TRBV15; 8 positions agree with TRBD1. Germline V lookup: CDR1 LNHNV, CDR2 YYDKDF (reference sequence). Trimming at V came to 3 bases and at J to 2 bases, leaving 6 bases not matched to a gene. The CDR3 sequence is 16 residues long. CDR3 residues: CATSSLRTGPYNEQFF. The DNA for the CDR3 is TGTGCCACCAGCAGCCTGAGGACAGGGCCCTACAATGAGCAGTTCTTC. Full variable domain (rest looked up from reference TRBV15 and TRBJ2-1): DAMVIQNPRYQVTQFGKPVTLSCSQTLNHNVMYWYQQKSSQAPKLLFHYYDKDFNNEADTPDNFQSRRPNTSFCFLDIRSPGLGDTAMYLCATSSLRTGPYNEQFFGPGTRLTVL.

The V call is TRBV6-5, the J call TRBJ1-2, with TRBD1 identical over 7 bases. The CDR3 is 14 residues long. With 0 bases clipped from V and 7 bases from J, the junction kept 5 bases outside the gene matches. Germline values: CDR1 MNHEY, CDR2 SVGAGI. DNA of the CDR3: TGTGCCAGCAGTTACTCCGACAGGGCTGGTGGCTACACCTTC. This sequence encodes CASSYSDRAGGYTF.

The chain links TRBV28 to TRBJ2-1, with 12 bases lining up with TRBD1. Germline loops: CDR1 MDHEN, CDR2 SYDVKM. This CDR3 is 21 amino acids long. J was trimmed by 0 bases and V by 7 bases; bases with no gene match: 19. As DNA, the CDR3 is TGTGCCAGCAACTTGGGACAGGGGGCTTTAACTACATCGGACTCCTACAATGAGCAGTTCTTC. It translates to CASNLGQGALTTSDSYNEQFF.

V gene TRBV2 combines with J gene TRBJ1-2; tentative D call: TRBD1 (5 bases). The CDR3 extends over 15 amino acids. Trimming shortened V by 4 bases and J by 4 bases, and 16 bases separated the two germline ends. Per the germline V gene, CDR1 is SNHLY and CDR2 is FYNNEI. CDR3 nucleotide sequence: TGTGCCAGCAGTGGAGACAGCTCGCCCAGCTATGGCTACACCTTC. This translates into CASSGDSSPSYGYTF.

Here the CDR3 reads CASSLGLAPDTQYF. CDR3 DNA sequence: TGTGCCAGCAGCCTAGGACTCGCGCCAGATACGCAGTATTTT. This chain uses TRBV9 with TRBJ2-3, with D possibly matching TRBD2 (5 bases). Per germline, CDR1 SGDLS and CDR2 YYNGEE. This CDR3 is built from 14 residues. Trimming removed 4 bases from V and 4 bases from J, with 13 bases in between.

About this clone: Within the sample, other DNA sequences also encode this same CDR3. The V gene is TRBV27, the J gene TRBJ2-7; 13 bases map to TRBD2. CDR1 is MNHEY and CDR2 is SMNVEV in the germline V gene (reference sequence). CDR3 size: 15 residues. Germline trimming cut 2 bases from V and 2 bases from J; bases unmatched to any gene: 0. Here the CDR3 reads CASSLGTSGTYEQYF. The CDR3 region has the DNA TGTGCCAGCAGTTTAGGGACTAGCGGGACCTACGAGCAGTACTTC.

This clone was seen a single time. This chain uses TRBV19 with TRBJ1-1; the D gene is possibly TRBD1 (5 bases). Trimming pared 6 bases from V and 1 base from J, leaving 6 bases between. Germline V CDR1 and CDR2: LNHDA, SQIVND (reference sequence). The CDR3 spans 12 residues. The CDR3 DNA sequence: TGTGCCAGTAGGAGGGGGAACACTGAAGCTTTCTTT. This translates into CASRRGNTEAFF.